These T cell receptor beta chains were read from a single sample in a study of OX40 agonist ivuxolimab in advanced cancers. The data were produced by immunoSEQ multiplex PCR, yet TCRdb's version contains in-frame clones alone and is incomplete. The repertoire holds about 80,000 clones, with approximately 85% as singletons. The material sequenced was CD4+ or CD8+ T cells sorted from blood, taken in a trial of the OX40 agonist ivuxolimab. Every receptor here comes from an adult with an advanced solid tumor such as melanoma, head and neck, liver or kidney cancer. CDR3s include the opening cysteine and the closing phenylalanine or tryptophan. The D gene is left open where the match is weak. Rows give clone size only sometimes, using once, few, many, or a class for an expanded clone.

v_gene,j_gene,d_gene,abundance,CDR3aa,CDR3nt
TRBV7-2,TRBJ2-1,TRBD2,.,CASSPPGLAGGPNEQFF,TGTGCCAGCAGCCCCCCGGGACTAGCGGGGGGCCCTAATGAGCAGTTCTTC
TRBV9,TRBJ2-1,.,.,CASSEVSGTNNEQFF,TGTGCCAGCAGCGAGGTCTCCGGGACCAACAATGAGCAGTTCTTC
TRBV6-5,TRBJ1-6,.,.,CASSYVQSSYNSPLHF,TGTGCCAGCAGTTACGTCCAGTCCTCCTATAATTCACCCCTCCACTTT
TRBV6-4,TRBJ2-3,.,.,CASSDPGRGSDTQYF,TGTGCCAGCAGTGACCCCGGCCGGGGATCAGATACGCAGTATTTT
TRBV7-2,TRBJ1-1,TRBD1,.,CASSRKDRMNTEAFF,TGTGCCAGCAGCCGGAAGGACAGGATGAACACTGAAGCTTTCTTT
TRBV5-1,TRBJ1-5,TRBD1,.,CASSLTPGTDNQPQHF,TGCGCCAGCAGCTTGACCCCCGGGACAGATAATCAGCCCCAGCATTTT
TRBV19,TRBJ2-2,.,.,CASSFRLPGGHRAGELFF,TGTGCCAGTAGTTTTAGACTCCCGGGGGGCCACAGGGCCGGGGAGCTGTTTTTT
TRBV27,TRBJ2-3,TRBD2,.,CARRTPGLAGVSATDTQYF,TGTGCCAGGAGGACGCCGGGACTAGCAGGAGTATCGGCTACAGATACGCAGTATTTT
TRBV5-1,TRBJ2-7,TRBD2,.,CASSLSGRGYEQYF,TGCGCCAGCAGCTTAAGTGGGAGGGGCTACGAGCAGTACTTC
TRBV5-6,TRBJ1-2,.,.,CASSLDTIYGYTF,TGTGCCAGCAGCTTGGACACCATCTATGGCTACACCTTC
TRBV6-5,TRBJ2-7,.,.,CASSGPPNYEQYF,TGTGCCAGCTCGGGGCCCCCTAACTACGAGCAGTACTTC
TRBV7-9,TRBJ1-5,.,.,CASSLGQSNQPQHF,TGTGCCAGCAGCTTGGGCCAAAGCAATCAGCCCCAGCATTTT
TRBV4-1,TRBJ1-5,TRBD1,.,CASSQEGGQVSNQPQHF,TGCGCCAGCAGCCAAGAGGGGGGACAGGTGAGCAATCAGCCCCAGCATTTT
TRBV6-6,TRBJ1-1,.,.,CASSYSGVGTEAFF,TGTGCCAGCAGTTACTCAGGGGTTGGCACTGAAGCTTTCTTT
TRBV28,TRBJ1-1,TRBD1,.,CASGTTGRTEAFF,TGTGCCAGCGGTACGACAGGGAGAACTGAAGCTTTCTTT
TRBV27,TRBJ2-3,.,.,CASSLFLDTDTQYF,TGTGCCAGCAGTTTGTTTTTGGACACAGATACGCAGTATTTT
TRBV5-1,TRBJ1-2,TRBD1,.,CASSLAGQGGGYTF,TGCGCCAGCAGCTTGGCGGGACAGGGAGGTGGCTACACCTTC
TRBV30,TRBJ1-3,.,.,CACLRRSGNTIYF,TGTGCCTGCCTCAGAAGGTCCGGAAACACCATATATTTT
TRBV5-1,TRBJ1-6,TRBD1,.,CASSFRQGGSPLHF,TGCGCCAGCAGCTTCCGACAGGGCGGGTCACCCCTCCACTTT
TRBV5-1,TRBJ2-2,.,.,CASSLATMTGFTGELFF,TGCGCCAGCAGCTTGGCTACGATGACAGGTTTTACCGGGGAGCTGTTTTTT
TRBV11-2,TRBJ2-7,.,.,CASSLGGWDIPYEQYF,TGTGCCAGCAGCCTAGGGGGGTGGGACATCCCCTACGAGCAGTACTTC
TRBV7-8,TRBJ1-5,.,few,CASSAYNQPQHF,TGTGCCAGCAGCGCCTACAATCAGCCCCAGCATTTT
TRBV7-6,TRBJ1-1,.,.,CASSPSRADTEAFF,TGTGCCAGCAGTCCGTCTAGGGCGGACACTGAAGCTTTCTTT